This record covers a single T cell receptor (beta chain). The antigen is undetermined. Germline-derived CDR1 and CDR2 are MNHEY and SMNVEV (reference sequence). V was clipped by 4 bases and J by 8 bases, with 21 bases between them. This CDR3 spans 16 amino acids. The sample originates from a study of cytomegalovirus exposure and HLA in healthy donors. About the research overall: Among several hundred genotyped donors, 65% to 90% fell in the Caucasian-associated ancestry cluster.

60 Vbeta and 13 Jbeta primers were used in PCR. The repertoire was sequenced with immunoSEQ multiplex PCR; TCRdb's copy has only in-frame clones and lacks some. This table has 130,000 to 150,000 clones, about three quarters appearing once. Study-level points and caveats: For TCR beta chains, V- and J-gene trimming was later linked to a missense DCLRE1C variant. Cytomegalovirus-associated TCR beta chains were listed, numbering 150 to 200. Being productive about 87% or about 30% of the time was typical of most TCR beta V segments in an earlier analysis.

Input material: PBMCs. The gene calls are TRBV27 and TRBJ1-5; the D gene is possibly TRBD1 (6 bases). This TCR was sampled from a man aged 18 to 29 in good health and CMV-seronegative. CDR3 sequence reads: CASSSHLSGAGEPQHF. The CDR3 DNA reads TGTGCCAGCAGTTCGCACCTGTCGGGGGCGGGGGAGCCCCAGCATTTT.